This is a list of T cell receptor beta chains from one sample in a study of blood T cell repertoires in COVID-19. Method: immunoSEQ multiplex PCR; TCRdb's copy keeps in-frame clones and lacks some. The data show approximately 200,000 clones, 80% to 90% seen once. The sequenced sample consisted of PBMCs or T cells enriched from blood (not recorded which). All receptors derive from a woman in her late teens or twenties in a cohort exposed to, infected with or recovered from COVID-19 (not recorded which). The CDR3 runs from the conserved cysteine through the conserved F or W. The order of the fields is V gene, clone size, J gene, D gene, CDR3 DNA, CDR3 protein. A D gene is named only where the DNA matches it firmly. For some rows the clone size is stated as once, few or many, or as a class when expanded; others skip it.

v_gene: TRBV28; abundance: .; j_gene: TRBJ1-6; d_gene: .; CDR3nt: TGTGCCAGCAGTTTAAGTCAAGCAGGTTTAGGTCCACCCCTCCACTTT; CDR3aa: CASSLSQAGLGPPLHF
v_gene: TRBV9; abundance: .; j_gene: TRBJ2-3; d_gene: TRBD2; CDR3nt: TGTGCCAGCACCAGGACTAGCGGGGGCACAGATACGCAGTATTTT; CDR3aa: CASTRTSGGTDTQYF
v_gene: TRBV18; abundance: once; j_gene: TRBJ2-5; d_gene: .; CDR3nt: TGTGCCAGCTCACCACTGGCTATGGGGGCCGAAGAGACCCAGTACTTC; CDR3aa: CASSPLAMGAEETQYF
v_gene: TRBV19; abundance: .; j_gene: TRBJ1-1; d_gene: .; CDR3nt: TGTGCCAGTAGTATCAGAAACACTGAAGCTTTCTTT; CDR3aa: CASSIRNTEAFF
v_gene: TRBV2; abundance: few; j_gene: TRBJ1-6; d_gene: .; CDR3nt: TGTGCCAGCAGTGAGGGACAACAACTCTCACCCCTCCACTTT; CDR3aa: CASSEGQQLSPLHF
v_gene: TRBV28; abundance: .; j_gene: TRBJ2-1; d_gene: TRBD2; CDR3nt: TGTGCCAGCAGCCCTCCGGGACTAGCGGGAGGGGGCAGCTCCTACAATGAGCAGTTCTTC; CDR3aa: CASSPPGLAGGGSSYNEQFF
v_gene: TRBV19; abundance: once; j_gene: TRBJ2-2; d_gene: .; CDR3nt: TGTGCCAGTAGTCCATCACTCATCGGGGAGCTGTTTTTT; CDR3aa: CASSPSLIGELFF
v_gene: TRBV27; abundance: once; j_gene: TRBJ1-5; d_gene: .; CDR3nt: TGTGCCAGCAGGGCGTTACAGGGATTGGGTCAGCCCCAGCATTTT; CDR3aa: CASRALQGLGQPQHF
v_gene: TRBV6-5; abundance: .; j_gene: TRBJ1-6; d_gene: .; CDR3nt: TGTGCCAGCTCCCCTGACAAAAGGAATTCACCCCTCCACTTT; CDR3aa: CASSPDKRNSPLHF
v_gene: TRBV5-1; abundance: .; j_gene: TRBJ2-7; d_gene: TRBD1; CDR3nt: TGCGCCAGCAGCAGGGGGGACAGGGTGAATTCTTTGGTCTACGAGCAGTACTTC; CDR3aa: CASSRGDRVNSLVYEQYF
v_gene: TRBV12-3/TRBV12-4; abundance: .; j_gene: TRBJ1-5; d_gene: .; CDR3nt: TGTGCCAGCAGTTTAGACCCGCGGCAGCCCCAGCATTTT; CDR3aa: CASSLDPRQPQHF
v_gene: TRBV3-1/TRBV3-2; abundance: .; j_gene: TRBJ1-2; d_gene: .; CDR3nt: TGTGCCAGCAGCCAAGGGTCGGCTAACTATGGCTACACCTTC; CDR3aa: CASSQGSANYGYTF
v_gene: TRBV11-2; abundance: once; j_gene: TRBJ1-2; d_gene: .; CDR3nt: TGTGCCAGCAGCTTAGTATATGGCTACACCTTC; CDR3aa: CASSLVYGYTF
v_gene: TRBV10-1; abundance: .; j_gene: TRBJ2-3; d_gene: .; CDR3nt: TGCGCCAGCAGTGAGCCCGGGACAGATACGCAGTATTTT; CDR3aa: CASSEPGTDTQYF
v_gene: TRBV2; abundance: .; j_gene: TRBJ1-1; d_gene: TRBD1; CDR3nt: TGTGCCAGCTCGACAGGGAGCGCTGAAGCTTTCTTT; CDR3aa: CASSTGSAEAFF
v_gene: TRBV5-6; abundance: .; j_gene: TRBJ2-7; d_gene: .; CDR3nt: TGTGCCAGCAGCTTCAAGCCCGACAGAGCCTACGAGCAGTACTTC; CDR3aa: CASSFKPDRAYEQYF
v_gene: TRBV4-2; abundance: .; j_gene: TRBJ1-5; d_gene: TRBD1; CDR3nt: TGTGCCAGCAGCCAAGGCTCGGGACAGGGGTCCTTTTCTAGCAATCAGCCCCAGCATTTT; CDR3aa: CASSQGSGQGSFSSNQPQHF
v_gene: TRBV19; abundance: .; j_gene: TRBJ1-2; d_gene: TRBD1; CDR3nt: TGTGCCAGTAGGACAGGGGGAAACTATGGCTACACCTTC; CDR3aa: CASRTGGNYGYTF